The rows below give T cell receptor beta chains drawn from one sample of a study of PD-1 blockade in classical Hodgkin lymphoma. Sequencing used immunoSEQ multiplex PCR; TCRdb keeps in-frame clones, though not all of them. The data contain 100,000 or so clones, around 88% of them singletons. The sample consisted of peripheral blood mononuclear cells (PBMCs), taken before the second cycle of nivolumab. The source of these receptors is a human donor with classical Hodgkin lymphoma. Both conserved end residues are part of each CDR3. The D gene is left open where the match is weak. Size is stated for part of the rows, as once, few or many counts, or as a class when the clone is expanded.

d_call j_call v_call clone_size cdr3_aa cdr3_nt
. TRBJ2-3 TRBV4-3 . CASSLGSVDTQYF TGCGCCAGCAGCCTCGGTAGTGTAGATACGCAGTATTTT
. TRBJ2-1 TRBV9 . CASSVALVEDEQFF TGTGCCAGCAGCGTAGCACTAGTGGAGGATGAGCAGTTCTTC
. TRBJ1-1 TRBV27 . CASINSGGGLNTEAFF TGTGCCAGCATTAACTCAGGTGGGGGGTTGAACACTGAAGCTTTCTTT
TRBD1 TRBJ1-4 TRBV19 . CASTDRAAGGEKLFF TGTGCCAGTACCGATAGGGCGGCAGGGGGCGAAAAACTGTTTTTT
TRBD1 TRBJ1-2 TRBV6-1 . CASSASAYAGTGGSGYGYTF TGTGCCAGTAGTGCCTCTGCGTACGCCGGGACAGGGGGTTCGGGCTATGGCTACACCTTC
TRBD2 TRBJ2-1 TRBV5-1 . CASSTSGGPPYNEQFF TGCGCCAGTTCGACTAGCGGGGGGCCCCCCTACAATGAGCAGTTCTTC
TRBD1 TRBJ1-6 TRBV6-1 few CASSTRQGADSPLHF TGTGCCAGCAGTACCCGACAGGGGGCAGATTCACCCCTCCACTTT
TRBD1 TRBJ1-2 TRBV5-6 once CASSFTTGGADGYTF TGTGCCAGCAGCTTTACCACAGGGGGCGCGGATGGCTACACCTTC
TRBD2 TRBJ2-7 TRBV5-1 once CASSLAILAGSNEQYF TGCGCCAGCAGCTTGGCGATACTAGCGGGGTCTAACGAGCAGTACTTC
. TRBJ2-7 TRBV7-9 few CASSHGRTYYEQYF TGTGCCAGCAGCCACGGGCGGACTTACTACGAGCAGTACTTC
TRBD2 TRBJ2-3 TRBV7-8 . CASRVAGAGDTQYF TGTGCCAGCAGAGTAGCGGGGGCGGGAGATACGCAGTATTTT
. TRBJ2-7 TRBV7-9 . CASSTRFVEQYF TGTGCCAGCAGCACCCGTTTTGTCGAGCAGTACTTC
. TRBJ1-6 TRBV4-1 . CASSQESGGFYNSPLHF TGCGCCAGCAGCCAAGAGTCGGGGGGATTTTATAATTCACCCCTCCACTTT
. TRBJ2-7 TRBV30 . CAWSVTEEQYF TGTGCCTGGAGTGTAACAGAAGAGCAGTACTTC
. TRBJ2-5 TRBV4-1 . CASSQRRRAEKETQYF TGCGCCAGCAGCCAAAGGCGGCGGGCTGAGAAAGAGACCCAGTACTTC
. TRBJ1-4 TRBV29-1 . CSGQGGGIREKLFF TGCAGCGGACAAGGAGGGGGAATACGCGAAAAACTGTTTTTT
TRBD1 TRBJ1-1 TRBV7-6 . CASSLDSRGVTEAFF TGTGCCAGCAGCTTAGATTCCAGGGGGGTTACTGAAGCTTTCTTT
TRBD1 TRBJ2-2 TRBV15 . CATKRTGVYTGELFF TGTGCCACCAAGAGGACAGGGGTTTACACCGGGGAGCTGTTTTTT
. TRBJ2-3 TRBV19 . CASSMWAGTDTQYF TGTGCCAGTAGTATGTGGGCGGGCACAGATACGCAGTATTTT
. TRBJ2-2 TRBV7-3 few CASSYQGGRNTGELFF TGTGCCAGCAGTTACCAGGGTGGTCGGAACACCGGGGAGCTGTTTTTT
TRBD1 TRBJ1-3 TRBV28 . CASSFGRRTGTGNTIYF TGTGCCAGCAGTTTCGGGAGGAGGACAGGGACTGGAAACACCATATATTTT
. TRBJ2-7 TRBV7-9 . CASSPPEAGSYEQYF TGTGCCAGCAGCCCGCCTGAGGCAGGCTCCTACGAGCAGTACTTC
. TRBJ2-5 TRBV9 . CASSVGGGGGHRETQYF TGTGCCAGCAGCGTAGGTGGAGGGGGGGGACATCGGGAGACCCAGTACTTC
. TRBJ1-1 TRBV25-1 . CASSGAENTEAFF TGTGCCAGCAGTGGGGCGGAGAACACTGAAGCTTTCTTT